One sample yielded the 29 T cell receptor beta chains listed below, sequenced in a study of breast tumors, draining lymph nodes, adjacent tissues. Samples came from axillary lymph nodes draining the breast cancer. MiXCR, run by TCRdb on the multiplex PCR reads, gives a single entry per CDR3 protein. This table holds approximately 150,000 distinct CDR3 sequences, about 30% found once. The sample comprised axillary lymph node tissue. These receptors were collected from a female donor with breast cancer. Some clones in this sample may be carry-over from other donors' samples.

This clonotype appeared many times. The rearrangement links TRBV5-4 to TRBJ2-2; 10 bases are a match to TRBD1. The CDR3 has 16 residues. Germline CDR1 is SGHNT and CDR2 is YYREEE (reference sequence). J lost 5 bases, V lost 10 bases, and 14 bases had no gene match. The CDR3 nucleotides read TGTGCCTCAGCAGGAGAGGGACAGGGGTTTACCGGGGAGCTGTTTTTT. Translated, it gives CASAGEGQGFTGELFF. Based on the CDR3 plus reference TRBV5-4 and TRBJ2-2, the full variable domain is ETGVTQSPTHLIKTRGQQVTLRCSSQSGHNTVSWYQQALGQGPQFIFQYYREEENGRGNFPPRFSGLQFPNYSSELNVNALELDDSALYLCASAGEGQGFTGELFFGEGSRLTVL.

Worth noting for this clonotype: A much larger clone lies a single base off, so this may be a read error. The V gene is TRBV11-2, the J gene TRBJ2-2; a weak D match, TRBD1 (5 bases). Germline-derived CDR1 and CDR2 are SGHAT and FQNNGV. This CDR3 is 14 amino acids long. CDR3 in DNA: TGTGCCAGCAACTTAAATGGGGCGACCGGGGAGCTGTTTTTT. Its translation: CASNLNGATGELFF.

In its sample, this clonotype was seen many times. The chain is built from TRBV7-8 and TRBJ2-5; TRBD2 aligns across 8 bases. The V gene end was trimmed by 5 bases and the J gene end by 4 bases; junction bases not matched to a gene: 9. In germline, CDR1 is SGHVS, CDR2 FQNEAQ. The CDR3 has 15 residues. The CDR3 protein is CASSPYGGAAETQYF. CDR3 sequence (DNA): TGTGCCAGCAGCCCATACGGGGGGGCGGCAGAGACCCAGTACTTC.

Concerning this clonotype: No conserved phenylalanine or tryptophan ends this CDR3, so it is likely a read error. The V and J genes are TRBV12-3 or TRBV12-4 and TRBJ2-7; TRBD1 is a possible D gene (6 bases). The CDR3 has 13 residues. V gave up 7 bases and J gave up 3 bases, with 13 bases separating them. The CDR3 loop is CASTGTGSYEQYY. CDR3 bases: TGTGCCAGCACCGGCACAGGGAGCTACGAGCAGTACTAC.

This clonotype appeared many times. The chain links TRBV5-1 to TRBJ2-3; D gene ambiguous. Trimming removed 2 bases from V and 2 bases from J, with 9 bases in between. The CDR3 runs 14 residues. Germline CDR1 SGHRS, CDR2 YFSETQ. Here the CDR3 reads CASSLRTHTDTQYF. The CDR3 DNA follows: TGCGCCAGCAGCTTAAGGACCCACACAGATACGCAGTATTTT. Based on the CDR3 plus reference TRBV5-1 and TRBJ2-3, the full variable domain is KAGVTQTPRYLIKTRGQQVTLSCSPISGHRSVSWYQQTPGQGLQFLFEYFSETQRNKGNFPGRFSGRQFSNSRSEMNVSTLELGDSALYLCASSLRTHTDTQYFGPGTRLTVL.

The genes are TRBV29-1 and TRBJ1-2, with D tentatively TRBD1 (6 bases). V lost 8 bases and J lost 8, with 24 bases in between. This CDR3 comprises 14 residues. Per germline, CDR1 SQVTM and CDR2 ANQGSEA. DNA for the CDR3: TGCAGCCTGGCCCTTTTGGCAGGGGTTGGAGGCTACACCTTC. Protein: CSLALLAGVGGYTF.

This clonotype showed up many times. Here the CDR3 reads CSVPRDPTMGGYTF. CDR3 nucleotides: TGCAGCGTTCCGAGGGACCCTACCATGGGAGGCTACACCTTC. The rearrangement uses TRBV29-1 and TRBJ1-2; maybe TRBD1 (5 bases). V was shortened by 5 bases and J by 8 bases, with 21 bases between the two germline ends. CDR1 and CDR2 from the germline V gene are SQVTM and ANQGSEA. This CDR3 region has 14 residues. The whole variable domain, remainder taken from reference TRBV29-1 and TRBJ1-2, is SAVISQKPSRDICQRGTSLTIQCQVDSQVTMMFWYRQQPGQSLTLIATANQGSEATYESGFVIDKFPISRPNLTFSTLTVSNMSPEDSSIYLCSVPRDPTMGGYTFGSGTRLTVV.

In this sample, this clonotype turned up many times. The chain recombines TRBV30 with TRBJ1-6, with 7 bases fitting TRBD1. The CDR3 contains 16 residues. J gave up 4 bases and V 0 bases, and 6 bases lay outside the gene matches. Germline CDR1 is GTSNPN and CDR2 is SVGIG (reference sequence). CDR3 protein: CAWSVQRGQYNSPLHF. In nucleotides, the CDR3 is TGTGCCTGGAGTGTACAAAGGGGACAGTATAATTCACCCCTCCACTTT.

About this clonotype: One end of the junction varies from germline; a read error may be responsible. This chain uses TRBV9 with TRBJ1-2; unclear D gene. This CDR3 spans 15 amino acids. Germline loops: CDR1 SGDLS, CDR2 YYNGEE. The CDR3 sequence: CVSSYGPGRNYGYTF. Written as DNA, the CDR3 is TGTGTCAGCAGCTATGGGCCCGGCAGGAACTATGGCTACACCTTC.

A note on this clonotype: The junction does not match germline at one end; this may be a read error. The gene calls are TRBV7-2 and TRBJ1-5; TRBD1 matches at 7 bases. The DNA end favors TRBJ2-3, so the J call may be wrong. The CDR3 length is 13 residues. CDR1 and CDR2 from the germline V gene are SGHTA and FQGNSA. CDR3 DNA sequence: TGCGCCAGCAGTTGGGACAGTAATCAGCCCCAGTATTTT. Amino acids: CASSWDSNQPQYF.

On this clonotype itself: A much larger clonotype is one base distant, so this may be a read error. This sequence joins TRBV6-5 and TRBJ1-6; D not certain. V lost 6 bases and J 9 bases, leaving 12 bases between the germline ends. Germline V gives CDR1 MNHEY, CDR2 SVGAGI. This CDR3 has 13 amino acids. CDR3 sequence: CASRLDPGSPLHF. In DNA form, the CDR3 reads TGTGCCAGCAGACTAGACCCGGGTTCACCCCTCCACTTT.

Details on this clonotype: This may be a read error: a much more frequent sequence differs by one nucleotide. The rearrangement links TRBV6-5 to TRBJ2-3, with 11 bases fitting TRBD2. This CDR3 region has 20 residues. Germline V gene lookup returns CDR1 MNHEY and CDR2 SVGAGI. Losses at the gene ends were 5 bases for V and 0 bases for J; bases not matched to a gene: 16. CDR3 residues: CASSHRTLAGEQTSTDTQYF. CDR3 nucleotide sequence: TGTGCCAGCAGTCACCGTACACTAGCGGGGGAGCAAACTAGCACAGATACGCAGTATTTT.

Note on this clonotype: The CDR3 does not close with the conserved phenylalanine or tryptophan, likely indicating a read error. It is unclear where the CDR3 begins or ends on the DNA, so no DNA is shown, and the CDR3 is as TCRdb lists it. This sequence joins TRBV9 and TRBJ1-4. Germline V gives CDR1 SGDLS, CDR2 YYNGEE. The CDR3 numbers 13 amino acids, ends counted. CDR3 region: CASSGGPRTDRNY.

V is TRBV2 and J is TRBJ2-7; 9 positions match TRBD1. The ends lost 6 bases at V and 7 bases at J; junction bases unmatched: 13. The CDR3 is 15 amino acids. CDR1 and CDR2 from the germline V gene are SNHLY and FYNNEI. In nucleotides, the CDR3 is TGTGCCAGCAGCGCACAGGGGGCTGTCTACAATGAGCAGTACGTC. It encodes CASSAQGAVYNEQYV.

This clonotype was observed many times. The CDR3 coding sequence is TGTGCCAGCAGCGACGGACCTTACACAGATACGCAGTATTTT. Amino acids: CASSDGPYTDTQYF. The gene calls are TRBV9 and TRBJ2-3; the D is unclear. V lost 3 bases and J 2 bases, leaving 10 bases between the germline ends. CDR1 is SGDLS, CDR2 YYNGEE, per germline. This CDR3 is built from 14 residues.

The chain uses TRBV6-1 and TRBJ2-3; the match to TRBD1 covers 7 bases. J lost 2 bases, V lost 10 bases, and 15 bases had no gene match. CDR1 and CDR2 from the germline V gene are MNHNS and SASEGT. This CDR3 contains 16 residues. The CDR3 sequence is CATLPAYDRATDTQYF. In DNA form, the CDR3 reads TGTGCCACCCTCCCGGCGTATGACAGGGCCACAGATACGCAGTATTTT.

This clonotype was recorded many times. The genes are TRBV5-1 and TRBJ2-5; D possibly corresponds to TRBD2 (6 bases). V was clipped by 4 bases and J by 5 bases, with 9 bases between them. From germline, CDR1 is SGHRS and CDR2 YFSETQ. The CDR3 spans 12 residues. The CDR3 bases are TGCGCCAGCAGCCCGGAGGGGGAGACCCAGTACTTC. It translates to CASSPEGETQYF. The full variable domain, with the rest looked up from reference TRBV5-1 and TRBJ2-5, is KAGVTQTPRYLIKTRGQQVTLSCSPISGHRSVSWYQQTPGQGLQFLFEYFSETQRNKGNFPGRFSGRQFSNSRSEMNVSTLELGDSALYLCASSPEGETQYFGPGTRLLVL.

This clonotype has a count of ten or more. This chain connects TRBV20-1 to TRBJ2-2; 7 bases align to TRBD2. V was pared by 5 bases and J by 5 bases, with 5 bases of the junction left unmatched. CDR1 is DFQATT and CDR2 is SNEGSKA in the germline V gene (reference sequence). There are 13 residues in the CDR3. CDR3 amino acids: CSALGRGTGELFF. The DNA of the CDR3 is TGCAGTGCTTTGGGGAGGGGAACCGGGGAGCTGTTTTTT.

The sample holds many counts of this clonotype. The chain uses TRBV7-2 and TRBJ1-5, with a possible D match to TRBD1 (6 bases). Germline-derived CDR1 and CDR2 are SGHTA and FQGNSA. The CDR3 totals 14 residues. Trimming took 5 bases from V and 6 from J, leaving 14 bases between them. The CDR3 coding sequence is TGTGCCAGCAGCACTTGGGGGGCTCCTCAGCCCCAGCATTTT. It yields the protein CASSTWGAPQPQHF.

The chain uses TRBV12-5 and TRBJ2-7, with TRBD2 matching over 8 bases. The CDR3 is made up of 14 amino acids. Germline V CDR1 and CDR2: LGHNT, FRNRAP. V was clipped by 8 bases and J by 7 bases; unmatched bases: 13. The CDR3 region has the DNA TGTGCTAGTTTGGACAGCGGGGGCTACAATGAGCAGTACGTC. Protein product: CASLDSGGYNEQYV.

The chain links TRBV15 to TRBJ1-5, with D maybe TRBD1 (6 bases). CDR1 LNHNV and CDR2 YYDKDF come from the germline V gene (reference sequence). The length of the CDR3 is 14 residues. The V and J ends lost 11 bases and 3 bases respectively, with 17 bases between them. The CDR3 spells CAVNQGSPNQPQHF. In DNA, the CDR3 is TGTGCCGTTAACCAGGGGTCTCCCAATCAGCCCCAGCATTTT.

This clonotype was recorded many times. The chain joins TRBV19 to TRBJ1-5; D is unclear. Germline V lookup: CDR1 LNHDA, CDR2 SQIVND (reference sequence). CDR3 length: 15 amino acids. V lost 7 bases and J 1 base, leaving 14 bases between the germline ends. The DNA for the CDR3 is TGTGCCAGTACCCTATTAGGTTCGAGCAATCAGCCCCAGCATTTT. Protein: CASTLLGSSNQPQHF.

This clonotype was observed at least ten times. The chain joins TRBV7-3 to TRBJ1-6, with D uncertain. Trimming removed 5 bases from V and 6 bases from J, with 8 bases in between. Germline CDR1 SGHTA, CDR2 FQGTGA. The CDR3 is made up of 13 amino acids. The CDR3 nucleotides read TGTGCCAGCAGCCTACAGATTAATTCACCCCTCCACTTT. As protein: CASSLQINSPLHF.

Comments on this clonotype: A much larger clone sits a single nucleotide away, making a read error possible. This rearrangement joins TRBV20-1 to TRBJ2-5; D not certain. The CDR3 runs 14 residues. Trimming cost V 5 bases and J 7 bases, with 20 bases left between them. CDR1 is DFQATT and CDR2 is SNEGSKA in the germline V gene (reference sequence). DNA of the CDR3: TGCAGTGCTGCGGACCCTTTACGAATAGCGACCCAGTACTTC. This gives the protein CSAADPLRIATQYF.

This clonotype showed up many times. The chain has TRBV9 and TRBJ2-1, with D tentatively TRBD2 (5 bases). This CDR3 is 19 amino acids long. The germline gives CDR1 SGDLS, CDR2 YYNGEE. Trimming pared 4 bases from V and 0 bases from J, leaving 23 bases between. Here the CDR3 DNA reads TGTGCCAGCAGCCCCCGGCCGGACCGACGGGGAAGCTCCTACAATGAGCAGTTCTTC. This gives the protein CASSPRPDRRGSSYNEQFF.

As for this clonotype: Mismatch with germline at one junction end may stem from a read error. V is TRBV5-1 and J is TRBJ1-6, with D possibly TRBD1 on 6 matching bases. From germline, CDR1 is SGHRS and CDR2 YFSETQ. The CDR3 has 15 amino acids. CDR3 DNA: TGTGCCAGCAGCAGCCTGACAGGCAATAATTCACCCCTCCACTTT. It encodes CASSSLTGNNSPLHF.

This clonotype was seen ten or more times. CDR3 sequence: CASSQDARVGGYTF. The CDR3 DNA follows: TGTGCCAGCAGCCAAGATGCGCGTGTAGGTGGCTACACCTTC. This chain joins TRBV4-2 and TRBJ1-2; no firm D call. The CDR3 extends over 14 amino acids. Germline CDR1 is LGHNA and CDR2 is YNFKEQ. The ends were cut back, 0 bases at V and 7 bases at J, with 12 bases in the middle.

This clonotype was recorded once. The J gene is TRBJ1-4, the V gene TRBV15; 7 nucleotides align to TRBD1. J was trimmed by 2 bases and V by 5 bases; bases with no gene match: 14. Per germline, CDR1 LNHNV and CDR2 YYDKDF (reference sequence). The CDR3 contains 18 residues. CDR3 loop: CATSHRDRGRSTNEKLFF. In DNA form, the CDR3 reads TGTGCCACCAGCCACCGGGACAGAGGGAGGTCGACTAATGAAAAACTGTTTTTT. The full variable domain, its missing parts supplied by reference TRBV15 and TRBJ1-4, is DAMVIQNPRYQVTQFGKPVTLSCSQTLNHNVMYWYQQKSSQAPKLLFHYYDKDFNNEADTPDNFQSRRPNTSFCFLDIRSPGLGDTAMYLCATSHRDRGRSTNEKLFFGSGTQLSVL.

The CDR3 is CATGETVSTDTQYF. CDR3 DNA sequence: TGTGCCACCGGAGAGACAGTAAGCACAGATACGCAGTATTTT. The chain carries TRBV15 and TRBJ2-3, with D perhaps TRBD1 (5 bases). The V and J ends lost 8 bases and 0 bases respectively, with 12 bases between them. From germline, CDR1 is LNHNV and CDR2 YYDKDF (reference sequence). The CDR3 has 14 residues.